Listed here are 8 T cell receptor beta chains from one sample, sequenced in a study of OX40 agonist ivuxolimab in advanced cancers. Generated by immunoSEQ multiplex PCR, the TCRdb table keeps only in-frame clones and is missing some. Among about 100,000 clones, about nine tenths were seen once, and the ten largest hold approximately 0.3%. This specimen was CD4+ or CD8+ T cells sorted from blood, taken in a trial of the OX40 agonist ivuxolimab. The receptors derive from an adult with an advanced solid tumor such as melanoma, head and neck, liver or kidney cancer.

This sequence joins TRBV30 and TRBJ2-3; D possibly uses TRBD1 or TRBD2 (6 bases each). Trimming left V 3 bases short and J 1 base short, with 11 bases between. This CDR3 has 14 amino acids. Looked up from germline, CDR1 is GTSNPN and CDR2 is SVGIG (reference sequence). CDR3 coding DNA: TGTGCCTGGAGGAGCCGGGGGCGCACAGATACGCAGTATTTT. Translated: CAWRSRGRTDTQYF.

The chain joins TRBV28 to TRBJ2-7; D uncertain. Trimming pared 8 bases from V and 0 bases from J, leaving 20 bases between. This CDR3 comprises 16 residues. Germline V lookup: CDR1 MDHEN, CDR2 SYDVKM. The CDR3 is CASSWSGPASSYEQYF. The CDR3, as DNA: TGTGCCAGCTCTTGGTCCGGGCCAGCAAGCTCCTACGAGCAGTACTTC.

The J gene is TRBJ1-1, the V gene TRBV20-1, with D uncertain. The CDR3 is made up of 11 amino acids. Germline loops: CDR1 DFQATT, CDR2 SNEGSKA (reference sequence). V gave up 8 bases and J gave up 2 bases, with 9 bases separating them. CDR3 protein: CSPRGNTEAFF. In DNA, the CDR3 is TGCAGTCCGCGGGGAAACACTGAAGCTTTCTTT.

This sequence joins TRBV28 and TRBJ2-1, with D maybe TRBD1 (5 bases). Trimming left V 5 bases short and J 0 bases short, with 8 bases between. The CDR3 consists of 14 residues. From germline, CDR1 is MDHEN and CDR2 SYDVKM. The CDR3 spells CASSRGGSYNEQFF. The DNA of the CDR3 is TGTGCCAGCAGTAGGGGCGGCTCCTACAATGAGCAGTTCTTC.

Here the CDR3 reads CASSQGWELFF. The DNA for the CDR3 is TGCGCCAGCAGCCAAGGATGGGAGCTGTTTTTT. The V and J genes are TRBV4-3 and TRBJ2-2; no clear D. The CDR3 contains 11 residues. Germline V lookup: CDR1 LGHNA, CDR2 YSLEER. Trimming took off 1 base at V and 9 bases at J, with 3 bases between the two ends.

The chain employs TRBV6-5 and TRBJ1-5; D might be TRBD1 (6 bases). Trimming cost V 5 bases and J 3 bases, with 11 bases left between them. This CDR3 spans 14 amino acids. Germline-derived CDR1 and CDR2 are MNHEY and SVGAGI. The CDR3 DNA follows: TGTGCCAGCAGTGAAAGACAGGTCAATCAGCCCCAGCATTTT. It is translated as CASSERQVNQPQHF.

This chain connects TRBV7-8 to TRBJ1-5, with D perhaps matching TRBD1 (6 bases). V lost 4 bases to trimming and J lost 4 bases, with 11 bases between them. The CDR3 loop spans 14 amino acids. CDR1 SGHVS and CDR2 FQNEAQ come from the germline V gene. The CDR3 here is CASSSQGRNQPQHF. In DNA form, the CDR3 reads TGTGCCAGCAGCTCACAGGGTCGGAATCAGCCCCAGCATTTT. Together with reference TRBV7-8 and TRBJ1-5, the CDR3 gives the full variable domain: GAGVSQSPRYKVAKRGQDVALRCDPISGHVSLFWYQQALGQGPEFLTYFQNEAQLDKSGLPSDRFFAERPEGSVSTLKIQRTQQEDSAVYLCASSSQGRNQPQHFGDGTRLSIL.

The gene calls are TRBV7-9 and TRBJ1-5, with TRBD1 identical over 7 bases. The V gene's germline CDR1 is SEHNR and CDR2 FQNEAQ (reference sequence). The CDR3 consists of 17 residues. The ends lost 5 bases at V and 6 bases at J; junction bases unmatched: 16. For the CDR3, the DNA is TGTGCCAGCAGCCCACTTAGTAGGAAGGGGGCGCGTCAGCCCCAGCATTTT. Protein sequence: CASSPLSRKGARQPQHF.